The entry that follows covers one T cell receptor beta chain sequence. Using immunoSEQ multiplex PCR, the repertoire was profiled, and TCRdb retains in-frame clones only, with some absent. The sample records about 26,000 clones, 85% to 90% being singletons. The data originate from a study of blood T cell repertoires in COVID-19. The CDR3 has 12 amino acids. The germline V and J ends were trimmed by 4 bases and 5 bases, with 8 bases remaining between them. This chain links TRBV12-3 or TRBV12-4 with TRBJ1-1; maybe TRBD1 (5 bases). The receptor comes from a man in his 70s with acute or convalescent COVID-19. The sample comprised peripheral blood. In nucleotides, the CDR3 is TGTGCCAGCAGTTGGGGGGGAACTGAAGCTTTCTTT. It yields the protein CASSWGGTEAFF.